The 25 T cell receptor beta chains given below trace back to one sample, sequenced in a study of CD8 T cells in ankylosing spondylitis. General study points: Seemingly distinctive of ankylosing spondylitis blood was a TCR beta motif formed by eight highly homologous variants.

For these TCRs, the target antigens are not known. TCRdb called the 5' RACE reads again in MiXCR, with one record for every CDR3 protein. This repertoire shows around 540,000 distinct CDR3 sequences, roughly 12% found once; its top ten account for 6.8%. Sequenced material: blood, either unsorted or a sorted T cell fraction (not recorded which). These receptors were taken from a male donor with ankylosing spondylitis.

This clonotype was seen a handful of times. The chain carries TRBV7-8 and TRBJ2-3; D ambiguous. The CDR3 covers 14 residues. CDR1 is SGHVS, CDR2 FQNEAQ, per germline. V was cut by 0 bases and J by 2 bases, with 6 bases left in between. The CDR3 sequence: CASSLATYTDTQYF. CDR3 in DNA: TGTGCCAGCAGCTTAGCCACGTACACAGATACGCAGTATTTT.

The V call is TRBV2, the J call TRBJ2-3; D is possibly TRBD1 (6 bases). The length of the CDR3 is 12 residues. Germline lookup yields CDR1 SNHLY and CDR2 FYNNEI. V lost 3 bases and J lost 7, with 8 bases in between. The CDR3 nucleotides read TGTGCCAGCAGTGACAGGGGAAATACGCAGTATTTT. It is translated as CASSDRGNTQYF.

The chain joins TRBV20-1 to TRBJ2-3; D gene unclear. Trimming stripped 6 bases from V and 8 bases from J, with 18 bases between. The CDR3 has 13 residues. Looked up from germline, CDR1 is DFQATT and CDR2 is SNEGSKA (reference sequence). CDR3 amino acids: CSAPSPSDGTQYF. As DNA, the CDR3 is TGCAGTGCCCCGAGTCCTTCTGACGGTACGCAGTATTTT.

A few counts support this clonotype. The chain employs TRBV20-1 and TRBJ2-2, with D perhaps matching TRBD1 (7 bases). Trimming took off 5 bases at V and 12 bases at J, with 13 bases between the two ends. CDR3 size: 11 residues. In germline, CDR1 is DFQATT, CDR2 SNEGSKA (reference sequence). The CDR3 region has the DNA TGCAGTGCTGGAGGGGGCGTGCAGCTGTTTTTT. Its translation: CSAGGGVQLFF.

As to this clonotype: A read error is possible here, since a much larger clone lies one base away. This chain connects TRBV2 to TRBJ2-1, with a weak D call TRBD2 (5 bases). The CDR3 has 14 residues. The V end lost 5 bases, the J end lost 3 bases, and 11 bases lay between the germline ends. CDR1 SNHLY and CDR2 FYNNEI come from the germline V gene. The CDR3 spells CASSLNSDYNEQFF. In DNA, the CDR3 is TGTGCCAGCAGTTTGAATAGCGACTACAATGAGCAGTTCTTC. Supplemented by reference TRBV2 and TRBJ2-1, the full variable domain reads EPEVTQTPSHQVTQMGQEVILRCVPISNHLYFYWYRQILGQKVEFLVSFYNNEISEKSEIFDDQFSVERPDGSNFTLKIRSTKLEDSAMYFCASSLNSDYNEQFFGPGTRLTVL.

The V and J genes are TRBV20-1 and TRBJ2-1; TRBD2 might be the D (6 bases). The germline gives CDR1 DFQATT, CDR2 SNEGSKA (reference sequence). The CDR3 loop spans 17 amino acids. The ends were cut back, 0 bases at V and 2 bases at J, with 17 bases in the middle. CDR3 DNA: TGCAGTGCTAGAGATCTGGTCCCACGGGAGACCTACAATGAGCAGTTCTTC. Its translation is CSARDLVPRETYNEQFF.

The rearrangement joins TRBV12-3 or TRBV12-4 to TRBJ2-3; the D is unclear. This CDR3 spans 14 amino acids. With 8 bases removed from V and 0 bases from J, the gap between germline ends came to 12 bases. The CDR3 DNA reads TGTGCCAGCCTTAGAAGGTTGAGCACAGATACGCAGTATTTT. Amino acid sequence: CASLRRLSTDTQYF.

This clonotype appeared a few times. V usage is TRBV30 and J usage is TRBJ2-5; perhaps TRBD2 as D (5 bases). The CDR3 spans 13 residues. Germline values: CDR1 GTSNPN, CDR2 SVGIG (reference sequence). V was shortened by 2 bases and J by 4 bases, with 11 bases between the two germline ends. CDR3 sequence: CAWSRDYGETQYF. As DNA, the CDR3 is TGTGCCTGGAGTCGGGATTACGGAGAGACCCAGTACTTC.

The J gene is TRBJ2-1, the V gene TRBV16; 8 bases agree with TRBD2. The CDR3 loop spans 16 amino acids. The germline V gene has CDR1 KGHSY and CDR2 FQNENV. The J segment lost 4 bases and the V segment lost 0 bases, leaving 5 bases of the junction unmatched. CDR3 amino acids: CASSQSISGTYNEQFF. CDR3 DNA sequence: TGTGCCAGCAGCCAATCGATTAGCGGGACGTACAATGAGCAGTTCTTC.

The chain has TRBV12-3 or TRBV12-4 and TRBJ2-6; D is undetermined. CDR3 length equals 14 residues. Between the trimmed V and J ends, which lost 3 bases and 4 bases, there was a span of 7 bases. CDR3 sequence reads: CASSFYGGANVLTF. The CDR3 DNA reads TGTGCCAGCAGTTTCTACGGAGGGGCCAACGTCCTGACTTTC.

This clonotype was observed a handful of times. The gene calls are TRBV27 and TRBJ2-1, with 9 bases that match TRBD1. After removal of 5 bases from V and 8 bases from J, the junction contained 13 bases not matched to a gene. Per germline, CDR1 MNHEY and CDR2 SMNVEV (reference sequence). CDR3 length equals 16 residues. The CDR3 DNA is TGTGCCAGCAGTAAATTAGGGACAGGGCGTTCATATGAGCAGTTCTTC. Translation: CASSKLGTGRSYEQFF.

This clonotype has more than one count but fewer than ten. The gene calls are TRBV7-9 and TRBJ1-5, with 8 bases identical to TRBD1. The CDR3 has 16 amino acids. The germline V gene has CDR1 SEHNR and CDR2 FQNEAQ (reference sequence). V lost 5 bases and J lost 2; bases outside the gene matches: 8. DNA for the CDR3: TGTGCCAGCAGCCTTGGACAGGGTAGGGGCAATCAGCCCCAGCATTTT. This translates into CASSLGQGRGNQPQHF.

This clonotype was seen at least ten times. The rearrangement links TRBV5-5 to TRBJ1-1; D might be TRBD1 (5 bases). The CDR3 totals 11 residues. The germline gives CDR1 SGHKS, CDR2 YYEKEE (reference sequence). V gave up 5 bases and J gave up 7 bases, with 9 bases separating them. CDR3: CASRRDSEAFF. CDR3 nucleotides: TGTGCCAGCAGGCGAGACAGTGAAGCTTTCTTT.

This clonotype has ten or more counts. The chain couples TRBV7-8 to TRBJ2-3, with D unclear. Germline V gene data show CDR1 as SGHVS and CDR2 as FQNEAQ. Trimming shortened V by 5 bases and J by 6 bases, and 9 bases separated the two germline ends. CDR3 length equals 12 residues. CDR3 sequence reads: CASSRRSDTQYF. In nucleotides, the CDR3 is TGTGCCAGCAGCCGTCGGTCGGATACGCAGTATTTT.

This clonotype has just a few counts. V is TRBV11-2 and J is TRBJ2-2; no firm D call. Germline V gives CDR1 SGHAT, CDR2 FQNNGV. V was trimmed by 5 bases and J by 11 bases, leaving 12 bases between them. This CDR3 spans 12 amino acids. The CDR3 reads CASSKIERELFF. Here the CDR3 DNA reads TGTGCCAGCAGCAAGATCGAGAGAGAGCTGTTTTTT.

The chain employs TRBV2 and TRBJ2-5; D not resolved. V lost 6 bases and J 2 bases, leaving 10 bases between the germline ends. This CDR3 contains 13 residues. Per germline, CDR1 SNHLY and CDR2 FYNNEI. The chain's CDR3 is CASREPIQETQYF. CDR3 sequence (DNA): TGTGCCAGCAGGGAACCAATTCAAGAGACCCAGTACTTC.

This chain uses TRBV9 with TRBJ2-3; D may be TRBD2 (5 bases). The CDR3 has 16 residues. V lost 0 bases and J lost 3, with 14 bases in between. Germline lookup yields CDR1 SGDLS and CDR2 YYNGEE. CDR3 DNA: TGTGCCAGCAGCGTAGGATCAGCGGTGGGGACAGATACGCAGTATTTT. As protein: CASSVGSAVGTDTQYF. Combining the CDR3 with reference TRBV9 and TRBJ2-3 gives the whole variable domain DSGVTQTPKHLITATGQRVTLRCSPRSGDLSVYWYQQSLDQGLQFLIQYYNGEERAKGNILERFSAQQFPDLHSELNLSSLELGDSALYFCASSVGSAVGTDTQYFGPGTRLTVL.

This clonotype has just a few counts. The genes are TRBV11-2 and TRBJ2-2; D remains unclear. CDR1 and CDR2 (germline): SGHAT, FQNNGV. V dropped 6 bases and J dropped 2 bases, with 7 bases sitting between them. CDR3 length: 13 amino acids. CDR3 nucleotide sequence: TGTGCCAGCAGGCGGATTAACACCGGGGAGCTGTTTTTT. It yields the protein CASRRINTGELFF.

This clonotype was found a few times. The J gene is TRBJ1-6, the V gene TRBV7-8; weak D call: TRBD1 (5 bases). The CDR3 extends over 12 amino acids. Germline V lookup: CDR1 SGHVS, CDR2 FQNEAQ. Trimming removed 3 bases at V and 14 bases at J, with 11 bases between. The CDR3, as DNA: TGTGCCAGCAGCTTGGACATCTTAACCCTCCACTTT. It encodes CASSLDILTLHF.

This clonotype turned up a few times. This sequence joins TRBV5-1 and TRBJ1-5; 7 bases line up with TRBD1. Germline values: CDR1 SGHRS, CDR2 YFSETQ. The CDR3 has 14 amino acids. V was clipped by 5 bases and J by 4 bases; unmatched bases: 6. CDR3 protein: CASSPAGGNQPQHF. The DNA for the CDR3 is TGCGCCAGCAGTCCGGCAGGGGGGAATCAGCCCCAGCATTTT.

This clonotype was recorded many times. This chain connects TRBV3-1 to TRBJ2-1, with D perhaps being TRBD1 or TRBD2 (5 bases each). The V gene lost 4 bases and the J gene lost 0 bases, with 13 bases spanning the gap. CDR1 and CDR2 (germline): LGHDT, YNNKEL (reference sequence). This CDR3 has 16 residues. CDR3 bases: TGTGCCAGCAGCCGCTCCGGGGCGGCCTCCTACAATGAGCAGTTCTTC. It translates to CASSRSGAASYNEQFF.

The chain combines TRBV3-1 with TRBJ1-6; the match to TRBD1 covers 7 bases. Germline V lookup: CDR1 LGHDT, CDR2 YNNKEL (reference sequence). Losses at the gene ends were 0 bases for V and 11 bases for J; bases not matched to a gene: 4. The CDR3 length is 14 residues. This CDR3 is CASSQDLQGTPLHF. As DNA, the CDR3 is TGTGCCAGCAGCCAAGATCTACAGGGGACACCCCTCCACTTT.

The chain links TRBV19 to TRBJ2-3; 11 bases agree with TRBD2. The junction had 5 bases not matched to a gene; V was cut back by 6 bases and J by 3 bases. Germline V lookup: CDR1 LNHDA, CDR2 SQIVND (reference sequence). This CDR3 is 15 amino acids long. This CDR3 is CASRRLAGMTDTQYF. The CDR3 coding sequence is TGTGCCAGTAGAAGACTAGCGGGGATGACAGATACGCAGTATTTT.

This clonotype was counted only a few times. The chain carries TRBV29-1 and TRBJ2-3; D gene uncertain. V lost 6 bases to trimming and J lost 0 bases, with 10 bases between them. Germline CDR1 reads SQVTM; CDR2 reads ANQGSEA. The CDR3 contains 13 residues. This CDR3 reads CSVLPGSTDTQYF. The CDR3 DNA sequence: TGCAGCGTCCTTCCGGGTAGCACAGATACGCAGTATTTT.

This clonotype was seen ten or more times. This chain joins TRBV5-1 and TRBJ2-3; D is unclear. This CDR3 region has 13 residues. Trimming took 3 bases from V and 2 from J, leaving 7 bases between them. Germline-derived CDR1 and CDR2 are SGHRS and YFSETQ. CDR3 in DNA: TGCGCCAGCAGCTCAGACATCACAGATACGCAGTATTTT. This gives the protein CASSSDITDTQYF.